Below are 27 T cell receptor beta chains sequenced from a single sample in a study of cytomegalovirus exposure and HLA in healthy donors (dated 2017 in TCRdb). Library preparation used the immunoSEQ multiplex PCR assay. A mixture of 60 forward primers for TCR Vbeta segments and 13 reverse primers for TCR Jbeta segments was used in the multiplex PCR. TCRdb carries this immuneACCESS record with in-frame sequences only. Its versions omit some clonotypes, under half of them owing to an unresolved V gene in the studies checked, with the rest unexplained. This sample is represented by about 73,000 clones; roughly 70% of them were singletons. The leading ten clones occupy roughly 12% of the sample. The specimen was PBMCs. These receptors originate from a man aged 65 to 79 in good health and CMV-seronegative.

This clone occurred a few times. This rearrangement joins TRBV10-1 to TRBJ2-5; possibly TRBD2 for D (5 bases). Germline CDR1 WNHNN, CDR2 SYGVQD (reference sequence). V lost 2 bases and J 5 bases, leaving 12 bases between the germline ends. This CDR3 spans 14 amino acids. The CDR3 region has the DNA TGCGCCAGCAGTGAGGGATGGACGGGGGAGACCCAGTACTTC. Translated: CASSEGWTGETQYF.

As to this clone: Additional DNA sequences in this sample encode the identical CDR3. The chain combines TRBV18 with TRBJ2-5, with 9 bases that match TRBD1. CDR3 length: 14 residues. Germline assignment: CDR1 KGHSH and CDR2 LQKENI. The V segment lost 0 bases and the J segment 4 bases; nucleotides outside the gene matches: 0. Written as DNA, the CDR3 is TGTGCCAGCTCACCACCGGGACAGGGAGAGACCCAGTACTTC. This translates into CASSPPGQGETQYF.

This clone occurred a few times. The chain employs TRBV6-5 and TRBJ1-6; 10 bases fit TRBD1. The V gene's germline CDR1 is MNHEY and CDR2 SVGAGI. The CDR3 covers 13 residues. V lost 6 bases, J lost 8 bases, and 1 base stayed unmatched. The CDR3 DNA sequence: TGTGCCAGCAGGGACAGGGGGGATTCACCCCTCCACTTT. It specifies CASRDRGDSPLHF.

The chain combines TRBV6-6 with TRBJ2-7; D is possibly TRBD1 (5 bases). Germline CDR1 reads MNHNY; CDR2 reads SVGAGI (reference sequence). The CDR3 is 13 amino acids. V lost 4 bases, J lost 2 bases, and 9 bases lay in between. The CDR3 here is CASSLTEAYEQYF. The CDR3 coding sequence is TGTGCCAGCAGTTTGACAGAAGCCTACGAGCAGTACTTC.

The chain is built from TRBV2 and TRBJ1-5; TRBD1 might be the D (5 bases). V lost 7 bases and J 4 bases, leaving 17 bases between the germline ends. The CDR3 has 15 residues. Germline CDR1 SNHLY, CDR2 FYNNEI. CDR3 residues: CASTLGLGGNQPQHF. CDR3 nucleotide sequence: TGTGCCAGCACCCTGGGACTAGGCGGGAATCAGCCCCAGCATTTT.

The chain employs TRBV4-3 and TRBJ1-2, with 8 bases aligning to TRBD1. Trimming removed 1 base from V and 2 bases from J; junction bases left unmatched: 6. CDR1 is LGHNA and CDR2 is YSLEER in the germline V gene. This CDR3 has 16 amino acids. The CDR3 reads CASSQGQGISNYGYTF. CDR3 DNA sequence: TGCGCCAGCAGCCAAGGACAGGGGATCTCAAACTATGGCTACACCTTC.

The chain has TRBV25-1 and TRBJ1-5, with D possibly TRBD1 on 6 matching bases. This CDR3 comprises 13 residues. The V end was cut by 6 bases, the J end by 3 bases, with 9 bases between. Germline V gene sequence: CDR1 MGHDK, CDR2 SYGVNS. Written as DNA, the CDR3 is TGTGCCAGCAGAGGGGGTATCAATCAGCCCCAGCATTTT. Protein: CASRGGINQPQHF.

Of note for this clone: One end of the junction is discordant with germline, which a read error may explain. J is TRBJ2-2 and V is TRBV7-7; TRBD2 matches at 9 bases. Germline V gene sequence: CDR1 SSHAT, CDR2 FNYEAQ (reference sequence). The CDR3 sequence is 17 residues long. CDR3 amino acids: CASSLVRRGGRTGELFF. CDR3 DNA sequence: TGTGCTAGCAGCTTAGTTCGGCGGGGGGGAAGGACCGGGGAGCTGTTTTTT.

The V and J genes are TRBV5-1 and TRBJ1-6; TRBD1 matches at 8 bases. Trimming at V came to 3 bases and at J to 9 bases, leaving 8 bases not matched to a gene. Germline V CDR1 and CDR2: SGHRS, YFSETQ. The CDR3 sequence is 15 residues long. The CDR3 spells CASSSTGVKRSPLHF. The CDR3 nucleotides read TGCGCCAGCAGCTCGACAGGGGTCAAGCGTTCACCCCTCCACTTT. The full variable domain, its missing parts supplied by reference TRBV5-1 and TRBJ1-6, is KAGVTQTPRYLIKTRGQQVTLSCSPISGHRSVSWYQQTPGQGLQFLFEYFSETQRNKGNFPGRFSGRQFSNSRSEMNVSTLELGDSALYLCASSSTGVKRSPLHFGNGTRLTVT.

The chain links TRBV6-1 to TRBJ2-1, with 11 nucleotides matching TRBD1. V lost 8 bases, J lost 9 bases, and 6 bases stayed unmatched. In germline, CDR1 is MNHNS, CDR2 SASEGT. The CDR3 is 13 residues long. The CDR3 reads CASRDRGGGEQFF. The CDR3 nucleotides read TGTGCCAGCCGGGACAGGGGGGGCGGTGAGCAGTTCTTC.

This clone turned up a few times. The rearrangement links TRBV28 to TRBJ1-5, with a weak D call TRBD1 (5 bases). V lost 1 base and J 4 bases, leaving 11 bases between the germline ends. The germline V gene has CDR1 MDHEN and CDR2 SYDVKM. The CDR3 loop spans 15 amino acids. This chain's CDR3 is CASSLYDSRNQPQHF. Here the CDR3 DNA reads TGTGCCAGCAGTTTATATGACAGTCGGAATCAGCCCCAGCATTTT.

This clone was picked up a small number of times. The chain joins TRBV7-8 to TRBJ1-1; 9 bases fit TRBD1. The CDR3 is made up of 13 amino acids. Germline V gene sequence: CDR1 SGHVS, CDR2 FQNEAQ. V dropped 5 bases and J dropped 6; count of bases not matched to a gene: 4. The chain's CDR3 is CASSTWTGAEAFF. The CDR3 bases are TGTGCCAGCAGCACCTGGACAGGGGCTGAAGCTTTCTTT.

The rearrangement uses TRBV7-9 and TRBJ2-7, with D possibly TRBD2 on 6 matching bases. Between the trimmed V and J ends, which lost 1 base and 9 bases, there was a span of 19 bases. This CDR3 comprises 15 residues. CDR1 is SEHNR, CDR2 FQNEAQ, per germline (reference sequence). The CDR3 here is CASSLGVGGLSRQYF. The CDR3 nucleotides read TGTGCCAGCAGCTTAGGGGTCGGAGGGTTGTCGCGGCAGTACTTC.

The chain has TRBV7-2 and TRBJ2-7; TRBD1 agrees at 8 bases. The germline CDR1 and CDR2 sequences are SGHTA and FQGNSA. CDR3 length equals 14 residues. The V and J ends lost 1 base and 5 bases, in that order; junction bases with no gene match: 4. This CDR3 is CASSLDRGSNEQYF. CDR3 sequence (DNA): TGTGCCAGCAGCTTAGACAGGGGGTCGAACGAGCAGTACTTC.

This sequence joins TRBV6-5 and TRBJ2-1, with D perhaps matching TRBD2 (5 bases). The CDR3 has 13 residues. Germline assignment: CDR1 MNHEY and CDR2 SVGAGI. Trimming pared 0 bases from V and 7 bases from J, leaving 7 bases between. The CDR3 protein is CASSYSRGNEQFF. The DNA of the CDR3 is TGTGCCAGCAGTTACTCACGGGGAAATGAGCAGTTCTTC.

This rearrangement joins TRBV9 to TRBJ2-3, with a tentative D call TRBD1 (5 bases). Per the germline V gene, CDR1 is SGDLS and CDR2 is YYNGEE. V lost 0 bases and J lost 1, with 12 bases in between. There are 16 residues in the CDR3. The CDR3 here is CASSVGRASGTDTQYF. DNA for the CDR3: TGTGCCAGCAGCGTAGGCAGGGCGTCCGGCACAGATACGCAGTATTTT.

The chain uses TRBV5-1 and TRBJ2-3; 10 bases align to TRBD1. CDR1 and CDR2 (germline): SGHRS, YFSETQ. V dropped 4 bases and J dropped 2; count of bases not matched to a gene: 4. CDR3 length equals 15 residues. In nucleotides, the CDR3 is TGCGCCAGCAGCAAGGGACAGGGGTTCACAGATACGCAGTATTTT. Its protein product is CASSKGQGFTDTQYF.

This clone was seen a few times. The junction shows a germline mismatch at one end, possibly a read error. This chain uses TRBV10-3 with TRBJ1-1; D is unresolved. The germline gives CDR1 ENHRY, CDR2 SYGVKD. This CDR3 comprises 13 residues. The CDR3 loop reads CASSFISDTEAFF. Here the CDR3 DNA reads TGTGCCAGCAGTTTTATCTCGGACACTGAAGCTTTCTTT.

CDR3 amino acids: CASVDRAHEQYF. The CDR3, as DNA: TGTGCCAGCGTGGACAGGGCCCACGAGCAGTACTTC. This chain uses TRBV6-6 with TRBJ2-7; 8 positions agree with TRBD1. The CDR3 length is 12 residues. CDR1 MNHNY and CDR2 SVGAGI come from the germline V gene (reference sequence). Trimming at V came to 8 bases and at J to 5 bases, leaving 5 bases not matched to a gene.

This chain links TRBV19 with TRBJ2-1, with TRBD2 identical over 8 bases. Germline CDR1 is LNHDA and CDR2 is SQIVND (reference sequence). This CDR3 has 14 residues. The DNA of the CDR3 is TGTGCTACTAGCGTCCGACTAGCGTTAGATGAGCAGTTCTTC. As protein: CATSVRLALDEQFF.

V usage is TRBV6-1 and J usage is TRBJ2-5; D is possibly TRBD2 (6 bases). V lost 6 bases, J lost 5 bases, and 10 bases lay in between. Per germline, CDR1 MNHNS and CDR2 SASEGT. There are 12 residues in the CDR3. The chain's CDR3 is CASRLAWETQYF. CDR3 DNA sequence: TGTGCCAGCAGGCTAGCGTGGGAGACCCAGTACTTC.

To note about this clone: Germline is not matched at one junction end, which may reflect a read error. CDR3 region: CASSYTSSGNYGYTF. CDR3 DNA: TGTGCCAGCAGTTACACTTCAAGCGGCAACTATGGCTACACCTTC. This rearrangement joins TRBV10-3 to TRBJ1-2, with D uncertain. Germline V gene lookup returns CDR1 ENHRY and CDR2 SYGVKD. CDR3 length: 15 amino acids.

The rearrangement joins TRBV10-3 to TRBJ2-3; D is ambiguous. The V end lost 4 bases, the J end lost 1 base, and 9 bases lay between the germline ends. The CDR3 is 14 amino acids. Looked up from germline, CDR1 is ENHRY and CDR2 is SYGVKD. The CDR3 nucleotides are TGTGCCATCAGTGGATCAACAGGCACAGATACGCAGTATTTT. It translates to CAISGSTGTDTQYF.

The CDR3 loop reads CGVEVAGVGYNEQFF. CDR3 sequence (DNA): TGTGGGGTAGAGGTAGCGGGAGTCGGGTACAATGAGCAGTTCTTC. The gene calls are TRBV6-1 and TRBJ2-1; 9 nucleotides match TRBD2. The V gene's germline CDR1 is MNHNS and CDR2 SASEGT. This CDR3 is 15 amino acids long.

The genes are TRBV11-2 and TRBJ1-1; D might be TRBD1 (5 bases). The CDR3 has 15 amino acids. V shed 1 base and J shed 0 bases, with 9 bases lying between them. Germline CDR1 reads SGHAT; CDR2 reads FQNNGV. CDR3 DNA: TGTGCCAGCAGCTTAGGCGGGGACTTGAACACTGAAGCTTTCTTT. Residues: CASSLGGDLNTEAFF.

V is TRBV30 and J is TRBJ1-2; weak D call: TRBD1 (6 bases). The CDR3 sequence is 13 residues long. The ends were cut back, 0 bases at V and 4 bases at J, with 9 bases in the middle. Per the germline V gene, CDR1 is GTSNPN and CDR2 is SVGIG (reference sequence). CDR3 nucleotides: TGTGCCTGGAGTGTTTTACAGGGCTATGGCTACACCTTC. This encodes CAWSVLQGYGYTF.

As for this clone: At one boundary the junction diverges from the germline segment, which might be a read error. This chain links TRBV7-7 with TRBJ2-5; tentatively, D is TRBD1 (6 bases). The CDR3 is 14 amino acids. Germline assignment: CDR1 SSHAT and CDR2 FNYEAQ (reference sequence). The CDR3 protein is CASSSTGLGETQYF. CDR3 DNA: TGTGCTAGCAGCTCAACAGGGTTGGGAGAGACCCAGTACTTC.